This T cell receptor (beta chain) was captured in a study of shared clonotypes between healthy human individuals (TCRdb year 2020). Regarding the complete study: The cohort included three men and a couple of women between 18 and 49 years of age. For each donor, CD4 naive and CD4 memory were each given three plates, CD8 naive was given two plates, and CD8 memory was given one plate. To estimate repertoire size and how much clonotype sharing occurs between individuals, the study deeply sequenced the blood TCR repertoires of about five healthy adults. To increase sequencing depth and limit assay-specific biases, different laboratories used diverse techniques to prepare libraries and sequence TCR repertoires. Leukapheresis yielded between about 0.9 and 10 billion PBMCs per donor. Here is what the overall study found, with its caveats: The small number of donors limited the genetic and exposure-history diversity represented. Pairwise subsampling led to the expectation that sequencing depth would affect the degree of clonotype sharing among donors. Approximately 5% of naive CD4, 3.5% of naive CD8, 2.3% of memory CD4, and 0.35% to 0.5% of memory CD8 clonotypes were shared across a few donors. Naive subsets generally had larger estimated clonotype richness than memory subsets. Compared with non-shared clonotypes, the clonotypes found in all four sorted-subset donors had higher generation probabilities. Sampling was restricted to blood, and TCR repertoires in tissue are likely to differ from TCR repertoires in blood. Even with the large sequencing depth, rarefaction of the sorted-subset datasets indicated that sequencing was incomplete.

The donors were healthy, HIV-negative adults who had no recently reported acute infections or vaccinations. Only Caucasian adults living in Nashville, Tennessee, USA were represented among the donors. CD4+ T cells were enriched by magnetic negative selection; naive cells were then positively selected on CD45RA, and the negative fraction formed the memory subset. Blood was obtained by leukapheresis, after which PBMCs were separated by Ficoll-Histopaque density gradient centrifugation and cryopreserved in liquid nitrogen vapor phase. Analytical flow cytometry was used to check the purity and quantity of each magnetically sorted T cell population. Genomic DNA was isolated from each sorted fraction and quantified by UV absorbance on a Nanodrop 2000c. The CDR3 numbers 18 residues from cysteine through phenylalanine. The read is trimmed to its CDR3 DNA, 54 bases read in frame from base 1. From V the trimming removes 0 bases and from J it removes 7 bases, while the gene matches leave 14 bases of the junction unaccounted for. The germline V gene yields SGHRS for CDR1 and YFSETQ for CDR2.

TCR CDR3 regions were amplified from genomic DNA by multiplex PCR using the deep immunoSEQ assay. Extracted genomic DNA from each cell subset was spread evenly across all wells of several immunoSEQ 96-well plates, with each plate serving as a replicate. Each replicate PCR for sorted subsets received around 210 ng genomic DNA, equal to 30,000 or so T cell genomes. Purified libraries were measured with a Qubit 3.0 fluorometer, size-checked on a Bioanalyzer 2100, and measured again with the KAPA Library Quantification kit. Every immunoSEQ 96-well plate was sequenced on a separate single-read 150-cycle Illumina NextSeq 550 flow cell. In the authors' own workflow: Because only junctional sequences without quality scores were contained in the immunoSEQ output, filtering matching that applied to full-length reads could not be performed. Sequences were annotated with PyIR, a Python wrapper for IgBLAST v1.9, using IMGT germline references to assign V/J genes and CDR3. Reads with weak V/J assignments (E-value above 1e-6), missing CDR3, stop codons, out-of-frame junctions, or ambiguous translated residues were removed. A V3J clonotype was defined by an identical inferred V gene, J gene, and CDR3 amino acid sequence. To compute the percentage overlap between repertoires, the number of shared unique clonotypes was divided by the size of the smaller repertoire. Three approaches were used to assess repertoire richness: RTK rarefaction, the Chao1 estimator, and Recon v2.1 estimates of unobserved clonotypes. For all TCRbeta clonotypes obtained by the gDNA method from a handful of donors, generation probabilities were computed with OLGA. TCRdb stores this immuneACCESS table with in-frame sequences only. Part of the clones is absent; in the studies checked, under half of the shortfall reflects unresolved V genes, and no reason is known for the rest. The V and J calls and clone size were taken over from that table, and D and trimming were inferred from the DNA. This sample gives more than 2,000,000 clones in total; approximately 95% of them show up just once. The ten largest clones take up about 0.37% of the sample.

Remarks on this clone: This clone's antigen is unknown. One base away there is no much larger clone; base qualities are not given.

This clonotype was sampled from a man between 18 and 29 years old in good health. Some clones in this sample may be carry-over from other donors' samples. The chain employs TRBV5-1 and TRBJ2-7, with 12 bases in between that match TRBD2. The specimen was naive CD4+ T cells from PBMCs. Interpreted using the paper, the cell subset or site label stands for: CD45RA+ positively selected. The CDR3 region: CASSLAVLAGGIVGEQYF. Here is the DNA: TGCGCCAGCAGCTTGGCCGTTCTAGCGGGAGGGATAGTTGGAGAGCAGTACTTC.